Detailed here is one T cell receptor beta chain. Clones were read by immunoSEQ multiplex PCR, and TCRdb kept only the in-frame ones, dropping some. The top ten hold around 0.097% of the sample, which has roughly 590,000 clones, roughly 95% seen once. The entry originates in a study of shared clonotypes between healthy human individuals. The CDR3 is made up of 13 amino acids. Germline lookup yields CDR1 MNHEY and CDR2 SMNVEV (reference sequence). Trimming cost V 5 bases and J 3 bases, with 11 bases left between them. Positive CCR7 selection of CD45RO-negative cells yielded the naive CD8 cells, and terminally differentiated effector memory CD45RA+ cells were excluded. There were no recent acute infections or vaccinations among the donors, who were healthy HIV-negative adults.

The receptor's source is a woman aged 25-40 years in good health. The rearrangement uses TRBV27 and TRBJ2-7, with D possibly TRBD1 on 6 matching bases. Sequencing was performed on naive CD8+ T cells sorted from blood. Written as DNA, the CDR3 is TGTGCCAGCAGTCAAATAGGGGGCTACGAGCAGTACTTC. This translates into CASSQIGGYEQYF.